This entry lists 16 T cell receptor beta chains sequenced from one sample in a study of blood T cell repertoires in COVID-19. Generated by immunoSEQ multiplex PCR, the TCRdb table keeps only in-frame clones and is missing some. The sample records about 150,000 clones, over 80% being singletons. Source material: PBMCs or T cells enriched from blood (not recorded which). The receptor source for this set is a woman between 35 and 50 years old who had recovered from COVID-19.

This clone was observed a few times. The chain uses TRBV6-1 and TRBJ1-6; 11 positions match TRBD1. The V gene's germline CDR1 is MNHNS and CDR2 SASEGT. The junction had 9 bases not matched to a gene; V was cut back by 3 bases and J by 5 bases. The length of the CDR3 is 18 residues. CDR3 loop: CASSEMGTGGYNNSPLHF. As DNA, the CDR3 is TGTGCCAGCAGTGAGATGGGGACAGGGGGTTATAATAATTCACCCCTCCACTTT.

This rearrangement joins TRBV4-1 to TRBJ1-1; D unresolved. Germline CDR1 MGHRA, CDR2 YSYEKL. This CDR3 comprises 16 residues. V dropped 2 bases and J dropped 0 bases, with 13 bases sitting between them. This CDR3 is CASSQRTAHMNTEAFF. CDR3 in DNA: TGCGCCAGCAGCCAAAGAACAGCACACATGAACACTGAAGCTTTCTTT.

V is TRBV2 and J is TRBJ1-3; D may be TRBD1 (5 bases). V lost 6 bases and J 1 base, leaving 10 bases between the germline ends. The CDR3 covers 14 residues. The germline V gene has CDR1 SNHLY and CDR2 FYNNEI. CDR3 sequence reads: CASREGLSGNTIYF. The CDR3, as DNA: TGTGCCAGCAGGGAGGGGCTATCTGGAAACACCATATATTTT. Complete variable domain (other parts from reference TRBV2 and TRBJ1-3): EPEVTQTPSHQVTQMGQEVILRCVPISNHLYFYWYRQILGQKVEFLVSFYNNEISEKSEIFDDQFSVERPDGSNFTLKIRSTKLEDSAMYFCASREGLSGNTIYFGEGSWLTVV.

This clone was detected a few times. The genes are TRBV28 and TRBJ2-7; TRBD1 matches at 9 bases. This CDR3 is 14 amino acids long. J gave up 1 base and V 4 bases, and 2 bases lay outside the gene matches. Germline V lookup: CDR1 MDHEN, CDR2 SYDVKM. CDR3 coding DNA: TGTGCCAGCAGTTGGGGGACAGGGTCCTACGAGCAGTACTTC. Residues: CASSWGTGSYEQYF.

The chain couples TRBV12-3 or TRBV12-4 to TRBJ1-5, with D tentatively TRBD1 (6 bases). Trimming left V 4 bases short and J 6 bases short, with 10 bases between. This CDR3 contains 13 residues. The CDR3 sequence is CASSSQGPQPQHF. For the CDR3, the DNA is TGTGCCAGCAGTTCCCAGGGGCCTCAGCCCCAGCATTTT.

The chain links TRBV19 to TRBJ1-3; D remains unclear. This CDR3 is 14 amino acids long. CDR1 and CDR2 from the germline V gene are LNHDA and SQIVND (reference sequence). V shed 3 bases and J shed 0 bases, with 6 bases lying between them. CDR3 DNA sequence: TGTGCCAGTAGTATCTCCCTCTCTGGAAACACCATATATTTT. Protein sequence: CASSISLSGNTIYF.

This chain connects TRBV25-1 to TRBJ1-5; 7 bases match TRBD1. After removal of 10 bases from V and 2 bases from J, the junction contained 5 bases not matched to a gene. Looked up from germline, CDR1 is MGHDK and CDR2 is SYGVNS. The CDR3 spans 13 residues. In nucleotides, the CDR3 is TGTGCCACTGAGGGGGCGGGCAATCAGCCCCAGCATTTT. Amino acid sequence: CATEGAGNQPQHF.

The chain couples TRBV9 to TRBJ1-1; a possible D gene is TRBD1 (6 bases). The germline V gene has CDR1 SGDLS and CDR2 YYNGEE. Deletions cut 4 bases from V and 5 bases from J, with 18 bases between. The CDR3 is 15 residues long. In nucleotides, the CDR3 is TGTGCCAGCAGCCCCGGGACCAGGGGTTTGACTGAAGCTTTCTTT. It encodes CASSPGTRGLTEAFF.

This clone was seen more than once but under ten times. CDR3 protein: CASGTSGRHEQYF. The CDR3 DNA reads TGTGCCAGCGGGACTAGCGGGAGGCACGAGCAGTACTTC. The rearrangement joins TRBV7-9 to TRBJ2-7, with 15 bases aligning to TRBD2. This CDR3 spans 13 amino acids. Germline CDR1 and CDR2: SEHNR and FQNEAQ (reference sequence). The ends lost 8 bases at V and 5 bases at J; junction bases unmatched: 1. The variable domain in full, completed from reference TRBV7-9 and TRBJ2-7, reads DTGVSQNPRHKITKRGQNVTFRCDPISEHNRLYWYRQTLGQGPEFLTYFQNEAQLEKSRLLSDRFSAERPKGSFSTLEIQRTEQGDSAMYLCASGTSGRHEQYFGPGTRLTVT.

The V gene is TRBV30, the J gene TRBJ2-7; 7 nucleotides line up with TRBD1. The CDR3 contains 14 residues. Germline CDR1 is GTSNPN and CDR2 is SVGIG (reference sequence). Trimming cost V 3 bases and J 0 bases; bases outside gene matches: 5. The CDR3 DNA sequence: TGTGCCTGGAGCGGGACAGAAAGCTCCTACGAGCAGTACTTC. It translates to CAWSGTESSYEQYF.

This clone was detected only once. The CDR3 spells CASSTTANSYNSPLHF. For the CDR3, the DNA is TGTGCCAGTAGTACCACAGCCAACTCCTATAATTCACCCCTCCACTTT. V usage is TRBV19 and J usage is TRBJ1-6, with D hard to call. The CDR3 is 16 amino acids. Trimming removed 4 bases from V and 0 bases from J, with 10 bases in between. Germline lookup yields CDR1 LNHDA and CDR2 SQIVND (reference sequence).

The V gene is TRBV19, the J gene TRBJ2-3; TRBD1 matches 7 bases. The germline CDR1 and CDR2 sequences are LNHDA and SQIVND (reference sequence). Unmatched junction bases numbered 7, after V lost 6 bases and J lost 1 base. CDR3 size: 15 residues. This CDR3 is CASRETGLGTDTQYF. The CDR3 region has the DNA TGTGCCAGTAGGGAGACAGGGCTCGGCACAGATACGCAGTATTTT.

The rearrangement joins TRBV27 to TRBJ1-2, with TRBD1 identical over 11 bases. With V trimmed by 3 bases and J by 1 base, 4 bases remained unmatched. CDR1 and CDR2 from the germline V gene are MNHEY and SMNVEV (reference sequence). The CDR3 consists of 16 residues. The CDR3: CASSFSGQGGNYGYTF. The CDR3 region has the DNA TGTGCCAGCAGTTTTTCGGGACAGGGGGGTAACTATGGCTACACCTTC.

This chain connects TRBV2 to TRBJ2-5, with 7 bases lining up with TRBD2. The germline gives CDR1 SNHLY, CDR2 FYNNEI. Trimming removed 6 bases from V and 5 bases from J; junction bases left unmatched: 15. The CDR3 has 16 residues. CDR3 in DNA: TGTGCCAGCAGGACAAGACTAGCCGGAGGTGGGGAGACCCAGTACTTC. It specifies CASRTRLAGGGETQYF.

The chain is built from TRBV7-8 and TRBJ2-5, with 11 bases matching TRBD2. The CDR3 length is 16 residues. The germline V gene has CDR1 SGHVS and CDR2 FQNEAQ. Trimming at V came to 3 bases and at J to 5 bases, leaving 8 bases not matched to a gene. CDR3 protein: CASSFPLAGAGETQYF. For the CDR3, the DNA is TGTGCCAGCAGCTTCCCACTAGCGGGAGCCGGCGAGACCCAGTACTTC.

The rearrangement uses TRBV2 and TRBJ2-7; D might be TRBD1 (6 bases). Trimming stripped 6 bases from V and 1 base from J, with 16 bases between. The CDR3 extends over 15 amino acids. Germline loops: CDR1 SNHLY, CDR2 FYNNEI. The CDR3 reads CASRGRQGPSYEQYF. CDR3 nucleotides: TGTGCCAGCAGAGGCAGGCAGGGGCCTTCCTACGAGCAGTACTTC. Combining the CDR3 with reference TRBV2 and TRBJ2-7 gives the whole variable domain EPEVTQTPSHQVTQMGQEVILRCVPISNHLYFYWYRQILGQKVEFLVSFYNNEISEKSEIFDDQFSVERPDGSNFTLKIRSTKLEDSAMYFCASRGRQGPSYEQYFGPGTRLTVT.